The next 20 T cell receptor beta chains were all read from a single sample in a study of blood T cell repertoires in COVID-19. The data were produced by immunoSEQ multiplex PCR, yet TCRdb's version contains in-frame clones alone and is incomplete. Of 150,000 to 200,000 clones detected, 84% appear once; the ten largest clones hold under 4%. Sequenced input: PBMCs or T cells enriched from blood (not recorded which). These receptors were obtained from a woman aged 25 to 39 who had been exposed to COVID-19.

The chain uses TRBV28 and TRBJ1-3; the D gene is possibly TRBD1 (6 bases). V was clipped by 6 bases and J by 2 bases, with 11 bases between them. The CDR3 has 14 residues. Germline loops: CDR1 MDHEN, CDR2 SYDVKM. The CDR3 sequence is CASSIGGPGNTIYF. The CDR3 DNA reads as TGTGCCAGCAGCATAGGGGGACCTGGAAACACCATATATTTT. The full variable domain, in which reference TRBV28 and TRBJ1-3 provide the parts outside the CDR3, is DVKVTQSSRYLVKRTGEKVFLECVQDMDHENMFWYRQDPGLGLRLIYFSYDVKMKEKGDIPEGYSVSREKKERFSLILESASTNQTSMYLCASSIGGPGNTIYFGEGSWLTVV.

The rearrangement joins TRBV4-2 to TRBJ1-2; D remains ambiguous. Trimming took off 1 base at V and 3 bases at J, with 12 bases between the two ends. CDR1 and CDR2 (germline): LGHNA, YNFKEQ. This CDR3 region has 15 residues. Written as DNA, the CDR3 is TGTGCCAGCAGCCAAGGTGGGAGTGAGGACTATGGCTACACCTTC. It encodes CASSQGGSEDYGYTF.

The gene calls are TRBV7-2 and TRBJ2-7, with D possibly being TRBD2 (5 bases). Deletions cut 1 base from V and 2 bases from J, with 9 bases between. Germline CDR1 and CDR2: SGHTA and FQGNSA. The CDR3 runs 14 residues. As DNA, the CDR3 is TGTGCCAGCAGCTTAGATCTGGGAGCCTACGAGCAGTACTTC. The encoded protein is CASSLDLGAYEQYF.

The rearrangement links TRBV2 to TRBJ2-7; TRBD2 agrees at 13 bases. The V segment lost 7 bases and the J segment 2 bases; nucleotides outside the gene matches: 20. The CDR3 has 20 amino acids. The germline gives CDR1 SNHLY, CDR2 FYNNEI. CDR3 sequence (DNA): TGTGCCAGCACCCTCCCCACCGGGACTAGCGGGGTTCCCAGGACCTACGAGCAGTACTTC. Protein sequence: CASTLPTGTSGVPRTYEQYF.

The chain employs TRBV20-1 and TRBJ2-1; the match to TRBD2 covers 11 bases. V lost 3 bases and J lost 12; bases outside the gene matches: 10. Germline CDR1 reads DFQATT; CDR2 reads SNEGSKA (reference sequence). The CDR3 is made up of 14 amino acids. Here the CDR3 DNA reads TGCAGTGCTAGTGAGGGACTAGCGGTCTACGGGCAGTTCTTC. Translated, it gives CSASEGLAVYGQFF.

This chain links TRBV7-8 with TRBJ1-5; no reliable D call. The V end lost 3 bases, the J end lost 3 bases, and 9 bases lay between the germline ends. CDR3 length: 14 amino acids. Germline lookup yields CDR1 SGHVS and CDR2 FQNEAQ. CDR3 bases: TGTGCCAGCAGCTTTTCGGGTAACAATCAGCCCCAGCATTTT. The encoded protein is CASSFSGNNQPQHF.

V and J are TRBV6-5 and TRBJ2-3, with 9 bases identical to TRBD2. Germline V lookup: CDR1 MNHEY, CDR2 SVGAGI. Trimming cost V 2 bases and J 3 bases; bases outside gene matches: 3. The CDR3 is 15 residues long. For the CDR3, the DNA is TGTGCCAGCAGTTACGGCGGGGGGGTAACAGATACGCAGTATTTT. Translation gives CASSYGGGVTDTQYF.

This chain joins TRBV21-1 and TRBJ2-7; the table's TRBD1 call for D was not verified on the DNA. TRBV21-1 is assigned pseudogene status. The CDR3 consists of 18 residues. The CDR3: CASSKGGASGTGDNEQYF. The CDR3 nucleotides are TGTGCCAGCAGCAAAGGGGGGGCCTCCGGGACAGGGGATAACGAGCAGTACTTC.

The gene calls are TRBV6-6 and TRBJ1-5, with D possibly TRBD1 on 6 matching bases. CDR3 size: 14 residues. Germline CDR1 reads MNHNY; CDR2 reads SVGAGI (reference sequence). The V end was cut by 3 bases, the J end by 3 bases, with 9 bases between. Here the CDR3 DNA reads TGTGCCAGCAGTTATCGGACAGTCAATCAGCCCCAGCATTTT. It yields the protein CASSYRTVNQPQHF.

The V gene is TRBV29-1, the J gene TRBJ2-5; the match to TRBD1 covers 7 bases. This CDR3 contains 12 residues. Trimming cost V 5 bases and J 3 bases; bases outside gene matches: 3. CDR1 and CDR2 from the germline V gene are SQVTM and ANQGSEA. The CDR3 sequence: CSVRTGEETQYF. The CDR3 nucleotides are TGCAGCGTTCGTACAGGGGAAGAGACCCAGTACTTC.

This rearrangement joins TRBV5-1 to TRBJ2-5, with 11 positions matching TRBD2. The CDR3 runs 15 residues. Germline lookup yields CDR1 SGHRS and CDR2 YFSETQ. V was pared by 4 bases and J by 2 bases, with 4 bases of the junction left unmatched. The DNA for the CDR3 is TGCGCCAGCAGCCCTAGCGGGGGGTTTCAAGAGACCCAGTACTTC. Translating gives CASSPSGGFQETQYF.

The rearrangement links TRBV3-1 (or the pseudogene TRBV3-2) to TRBJ2-7; D might be TRBD2 (6 bases). The germline gives CDR1 LGHDT, CDR2 YNNKEL (reference sequence). The CDR3 length is 12 residues. With 2 bases removed from V and 7 bases from J, the gap between germline ends came to 9 bases. CDR3 residues: CASSQSAGEQYF. As DNA, the CDR3 is TGTGCCAGCAGCCAATCCGCGGGGGAGCAGTACTTC.

This clone was counted once. The rearrangement joins TRBV7-2 to TRBJ2-5; no definite D call. CDR1 is SGHTA and CDR2 is FQGNSA in the germline V gene. V was shortened by 1 base and J by 3 bases, with 9 bases between the two germline ends. The CDR3 consists of 14 residues. The CDR3 region is CASSLGLSKETQYF. The CDR3 region has the DNA TGTGCCAGCAGCTTAGGGCTTTCGAAAGAGACCCAGTACTTC.

The rearrangement joins TRBV7-2 to TRBJ2-2; unclear D gene. This CDR3 has 13 amino acids. Germline CDR1 and CDR2: SGHTA and FQGNSA. V gave up 4 bases and J gave up 2 bases, with 5 bases separating them. The CDR3 here is CASSSYNTGELFF. CDR3 DNA sequence: TGTGCCAGCAGCTCCTACAACACCGGGGAGCTGTTTTTT.

The chain couples TRBV10-2 to TRBJ1-3; 8 bases are a match to TRBD1. Germline V gene lookup returns CDR1 WSHSY and CDR2 SAAADI. J was trimmed by 4 bases and V by 7 bases; bases with no gene match: 9. The CDR3 sequence is 15 residues long. For the CDR3, the DNA is TGCGCCAGCACAGCAGGGGGCTCTGGAGGAAACACCATATATTTT. Protein sequence: CASTAGGSGGNTIYF.

The chain links TRBV12-3 or TRBV12-4 to TRBJ2-1; D gene uncertain. CDR3 length: 10 residues. V lost 5 bases to trimming and J lost 10 bases, with 6 bases between them. In nucleotides, the CDR3 is TGTGCCAGCAGTCTAAGAGAGCAGTTCTTC. It yields the protein CASSLREQFF.

The chain links TRBV7-3 to TRBJ2-7; the D gene is possibly TRBD2 (7 bases). The CDR3 is made up of 13 amino acids. Trimming removed 3 bases from V and 5 bases from J, with 11 bases in between. CDR1 SGHTA and CDR2 FQGTGA come from the germline V gene. In nucleotides, the CDR3 is TGTGCCAGCAGCTTCGGGAGGACAGACGAGCAGTACTTC. Residues: CASSFGRTDEQYF.

This sequence joins TRBV2 and TRBJ1-1; no clear D. The ends were cut back, 7 bases at V and 6 bases at J, with 9 bases in the middle. Looked up from germline, CDR1 is SNHLY and CDR2 is FYNNEI. The length of the CDR3 is 11 residues. The CDR3 sequence: CASISSAEAFF. For the CDR3, the DNA is TGTGCCAGCATTTCATCGGCTGAAGCTTTCTTT.

This clone came up a few times. This rearrangement joins TRBV4-1 to TRBJ2-7; 8 bases fit TRBD1. The CDR3 totals 14 residues. The V and J ends lost 4 bases and 3 bases, in that order; junction bases with no gene match: 5. The germline gives CDR1 MGHRA, CDR2 YSYEKL. The CDR3: CASSPRTGNYEQYF. DNA for the CDR3: TGCGCCAGCAGCCCCCGGACAGGGAACTACGAGCAGTACTTC.

The V gene is TRBV9, the J gene TRBJ1-3; D ambiguous. The CDR3 sequence is 15 residues long. Germline CDR1 reads SGDLS; CDR2 reads YYNGEE. V lost 0 bases to trimming and J lost 1 base, with 8 bases between them. In DNA form, the CDR3 reads TGTGCCAGCAGCGTAGCGGGTTTTTCTGGAAACACCATATATTTT. Its protein product is CASSVAGFSGNTIYF.